The sequence of this T cell receptor beta chain was determined in a study of T-cell memory formation after mild COVID-19. Whole-study results and caveats: The study detected some responding clones in pre-infection memory, suggesting cross-reactive memory joined. CD4+ clones that contracted lay mainly in CM and EM; CD8+ ones lay in EMRA. SARS-CoV-2 specificity of second-wave clones peaking day 37 was unconfirmed.

Constant-segment primers and 5'RACE yielded cDNA libraries for TCR alpha and TCR beta, each carrying sample barcodes and UMIs. TCRdb itself ran the 5' RACE reads through MiXCR, one entry per CDR3 protein. This repertoire shows hundreds of thousands of distinct CDR3 sequences, about 20% found once; its top ten account for around 12%. As for this clonotype: Its target is not known.

The germline V gene encodes CDR1 SGHAT and CDR2 FQNNGV. V gave up 0 bases and J gave up 4 bases; unmatched junction bases: 7. CDR3 size: 17 residues. The sample comprised PBMCs or a T cell subset sorted from them (not recorded which). V and J are TRBV11-2 and TRBJ2-1; 9 bases fit TRBD1. The TCR comes from an adult woman who had mild COVID-19 (a few samples of this study predate the infection). Cell type and time point are not known. This chain's CDR3 is CASSLEWGTGPYNEQFF. The CDR3 coding sequence is TGTGCCAGCAGCTTAGAATGGGGGACAGGGCCTTACAATGAGCAGTTCTTC. Using reference TRBV11-2 and TRBJ2-1 for the parts outside the CDR3, the full variable domain is EAGVAQSPRYKIIEKRQSVAFWCNPISGHATLYWYQQILGQGPKLLIQFQNNGVVDDSQLPKDRFSAERLKGVDSTLKIQPAKLEDSAVYLCASSLEWGTGPYNEQFFGPGTRLTVL.